In this sample, the clone carrying this T cell receptor beta chain turned up a few times. Antigen unknown. These data come from a study of T-cell memory formation after mild COVID-19. In the study overall: TCR clusters were largely donor specific. Findings and limits, study-wide: Pre-infection memory showed some responding clones, and this suggested that cross-reactive memory joined.

cDNA libraries for TCR alpha and TCR beta, carrying sample barcodes and UMIs, came from 5'RACE with constant-segment primers. TCRdb recomputed calls from the 5' RACE reads with MiXCR, one row per CDR3 protein. The sample lists around 130,000 distinct CDR3 sequences, more than 15% seen once, with 4.5% to 5.5% in the top ten. The CDR3 loop spans 17 amino acids. Trimming removed 4 bases from V and 0 bases from J, with 17 bases in between. CDR1 and CDR2 from the germline V gene are MNHNY and SVGAGI (reference sequence). This chain links TRBV6-6 with TRBJ2-3, with D perhaps TRBD1 (7 bases). Sequencing was performed on PBMCs or a T cell subset sorted from them (not recorded which). The receptor comes from a man younger than 35 who had mild COVID-19 (a few samples of this study predate the infection). Cell type and time point are not known. CDR3 region: CASSSWTGGVSTDTQYF. DNA of the CDR3: TGTGCCAGCAGTTCATGGACAGGAGGGGTCAGCACAGATACGCAGTATTTT.